This T cell receptor beta chain was sequenced in a study of identical twins. With template switching, a universal primer site was added, and the cDNA carried unique molecular identifiers. TCRdb re-derived calls from the 5' RACE reads in MiXCR, one entry per CDR3 protein. The repertoire holds approximately 600,000 distinct CDR3 sequences, roughly 6.6% seen once, with 1.5% to 2% in the top ten. The ends lost 9 bases at V and 2 bases at J; junction bases unmatched: 5. Per germline, CDR1 ENHRY and CDR2 SYGVKD. This CDR3 comprises 13 residues. Study-wide findings and caveats: Monozygotic twins shared more out-of-frame TCR alpha than recombination models predicted.

This clonotype was observed a few times. Antigen: not known. These data were also filed under a second study, of yellow fever vaccine responses in identical twins.

Material for sequencing was PBMCs. V usage is TRBV10-3 and J usage is TRBJ2-7; 9 bases line up with TRBD1. The sequence was obtained from a young woman in good health. The CDR3 DNA sequence: TGTGCCATGTCCGGGACAGGGCCCTACGAGCAGTACTTC. It codes for CAMSGTGPYEQYF.